A single sample is the source of the 27 T cell receptor beta chains below, sequenced in a study of T cells after yellow fever vaccination. TCRdb recomputed calls from the 5' RACE reads with MiXCR, one row per CDR3 protein. The sample carries tens of thousands of distinct CDR3 sequences, around 7.4% recorded once. Sample: CD8+ T cells sorted from PBMCs, taken 15 days after the yellow fever booster vaccination. The receptors come from a young man who received the YFV17D yellow fever vaccine.

This clonotype appeared many times. The V gene is TRBV28, the J gene TRBJ2-3; D might be TRBD1 (5 bases). Trimming pared 5 bases from V and 2 bases from J, leaving 14 bases between. The CDR3 runs to 15 residues. Germline loops: CDR1 MDHEN, CDR2 SYDVKM. The CDR3 coding sequence is TGTGCCAGCAGTGGACATCTAGGTGACACAGATACGCAGTATTTT. Translated, it gives CASSGHLGDTDTQYF.

The gene calls are TRBV19 and TRBJ2-1, with D tentatively TRBD2 (6 bases). The germline CDR1 and CDR2 sequences are LNHDA and SQIVND (reference sequence). This CDR3 region has 14 residues. The V and J ends lost 3 bases and 3 bases respectively, with 9 bases between them. This chain's CDR3 is CASSMTSFYNEQFF. DNA for the CDR3: TGTGCCAGTAGTATGACTAGTTTCTACAATGAGCAGTTCTTC.

The rearrangement joins TRBV18 to TRBJ2-1, with 7 bases fitting TRBD2. This CDR3 has 16 amino acids. V lost 0 bases and J lost 0; bases outside the gene matches: 2. Germline V gene data show CDR1 as KGHSH and CDR2 as LQKENI. CDR3 sequence: CASSPPGGSSYNEQFF. The CDR3 DNA sequence: TGTGCCAGCTCACCACCCGGGGGGAGCTCCTACAATGAGCAGTTCTTC.

This clonotype appeared many times. J is TRBJ2-5 and V is TRBV15; 11 bases align to TRBD2. After removal of 0 bases from V and 4 bases from J, the junction contained 4 bases not matched to a gene. Looked up from germline, CDR1 is LNHNV and CDR2 is YYDKDF (reference sequence). The CDR3 sequence is 16 residues long. The CDR3 bases are TGTGCCACCAGCAGAGACCCTAGCGGGAGGCTAGAGACCCAGTACTTC. Translated: CATSRDPSGRLETQYF.

This clonotype was recorded many times. J is TRBJ1-1 and V is TRBV25-1, with a tentative D call TRBD1 (5 bases). CDR1 MGHDK and CDR2 SYGVNS come from the germline V gene. V was cut by 1 base and J by 1 base, with 13 bases left in between. The CDR3 runs 16 residues. In nucleotides, the CDR3 is TGTGCCAGCAGTGAATCCTACAGGACGGGGAACACTGAAGCTTTCTTT. Its translation: CASSESYRTGNTEAFF.

This clonotype was recorded at least ten times. CDR3 coding DNA: TGCAGCACCGACAGGGGCGGCCTCAATGAGCAGTTCTTC. Amino acid sequence: CSTDRGGLNEQFF. The chain combines TRBV29-1 with TRBJ2-1, with 8 bases identical to TRBD1. Germline V CDR1 and CDR2: SQVTM, ANQGSEA. The J segment lost 6 bases and the V segment lost 8 bases, leaving 9 bases of the junction unmatched. The CDR3 has 13 residues.

This clonotype was counted at least ten times. The V gene is TRBV5-6, the J gene TRBJ2-7, with D tentatively TRBD2 (6 bases). Germline loops: CDR1 SGHDT, CDR2 YYEEEE. The CDR3 consists of 15 residues. Trimming removed 0 bases from V and 1 base from J, with 11 bases in between. The CDR3 DNA follows: TGTGCCAGCAGCTTGGCTGGGGGACTTTCCTACGAGCAGTACTTC. Its translation: CASSLAGGLSYEQYF.

This clonotype showed up many times. CDR3: CASSEALVTGGETQYF. The DNA of the CDR3 is TGTGCCAGCAGTGAAGCGCTCGTCACCGGCGGGGAGACCCAGTACTTC. The chain employs TRBV2 and TRBJ2-5; the D gene is possibly TRBD2 (5 bases). The CDR3 runs to 16 residues. The V gene's germline CDR1 is SNHLY and CDR2 FYNNEI. Trimming shortened V by 0 bases and J by 5 bases, and 16 bases separated the two germline ends.

This clonotype was picked up many times. CDR3 bases: TGCGCCAGCAGCTTAACGGAACACACCTACGAGCAGTACTTC. As protein: CASSLTEHTYEQYF. The chain links TRBV5-1 to TRBJ2-7; no firm D call. The CDR3 is 14 amino acids. Germline V gene sequence: CDR1 SGHRS, CDR2 YFSETQ. V was cut by 2 bases and J by 2 bases, with 11 bases left in between.

The table lists this clonotype with many counts. The chain combines TRBV5-1 with TRBJ2-1; D gene uncertain. The CDR3 length is 12 residues. Between the trimmed V and J ends, which lost 1 base and 10 bases, there was a span of 9 bases. CDR1 and CDR2 from the germline V gene are SGHRS and YFSETQ. CDR3 bases: TGCGCCAGCAGCTTGAGTGGAACCGAGCAGTTCTTC. Its protein is CASSLSGTEQFF.

At least ten counts were recorded for this clonotype. J is TRBJ2-7 and V is TRBV12-3 or TRBV12-4; 8 bases are a match to TRBD2. Trimming at V came to 1 base and at J to 3 bases, leaving 8 bases not matched to a gene. The CDR3 runs 16 residues. The CDR3: CASSLVAGTKYYEQYF. The CDR3 DNA follows: TGTGCCAGCAGTTTAGTAGCGGGAACAAAATACTACGAGCAGTACTTC.

This clonotype was found many times. The gene calls are TRBV10-3 and TRBJ2-1, with 11 nucleotides matching TRBD2. The CDR3 is 15 residues long. Germline lookup yields CDR1 ENHRY and CDR2 SYGVKD. Germline trimming cut 6 bases from V and 8 bases from J; bases unmatched to any gene: 9. The CDR3 DNA reads as TGTGCCATCAGCCTGACTAGCGGGATGGGGGATGAGCAGTTCTTC. It is translated as CAISLTSGMGDEQFF.

This clonotype appeared many times. CDR3 sequence: CASSLRTDYREQFF. As DNA, the CDR3 is TGTGCCAGCAGTTTAAGGACTGACTACCGCGAGCAGTTCTTC. V is TRBV27 and J is TRBJ2-1; possibly TRBD2 for D (5 bases). V lost 2 bases and J 10 bases, leaving 15 bases between the germline ends. Germline V gene sequence: CDR1 MNHEY, CDR2 SMNVEV (reference sequence). The CDR3 loop spans 14 amino acids.

This clonotype was picked up many times. This rearrangement joins TRBV5-1 to TRBJ2-7; TRBD2 agrees at 8 bases. The CDR3 has 13 residues. Trimming at V came to 4 bases and at J to 6 bases, leaving 6 bases not matched to a gene. Germline V CDR1 and CDR2: SGHRS, YFSETQ. As DNA, the CDR3 is TGCGCCAGCAGCCTAGGAACTAGCGGCGAGCAGTACTTC. This encodes CASSLGTSGEQYF.

This clonotype has ten or more counts. The chain employs TRBV12-3 or TRBV12-4 and TRBJ1-5; the D is unclear. The CDR3 has 13 residues. Trimming left V 5 bases short and J 8 bases short, with 13 bases between. CDR3 nucleotide sequence: TGTGCCAGCAGTCCTGGCGGTGCAAAGCCCCAGCATTTT. It translates to CASSPGGAKPQHF.

This clonotype was seen many times. V is TRBV24-1 and J is TRBJ2-7; D possibly corresponds to TRBD2 (5 bases). Germline assignment: CDR1 KGHDR and CDR2 SFDVKD. The V end lost 10 bases, the J end lost 0 bases, and 15 bases lay between the germline ends. The CDR3 sequence is 14 residues long. The CDR3 is CATSASGDSYEQYF. CDR3 coding DNA: TGTGCCACTTCTGCATCCGGGGACTCCTACGAGCAGTACTTC.

The rearrangement uses TRBV20-1 and TRBJ2-3; 9 bases agree with TRBD2. Germline loops: CDR1 DFQATT, CDR2 SNEGSKA (reference sequence). The length of the CDR3 is 13 residues. The ends lost 5 bases at V and 5 bases at J; junction bases unmatched: 5. The CDR3 DNA follows: TGCAGTGCTGAGACTAGCGGTGGAGATACGCAGTATTTT. Protein sequence: CSAETSGGDTQYF.

This clonotype has a count of ten or more. The chain carries TRBV30 and TRBJ1-1, with no clear D. The CDR3 loop spans 13 amino acids. Trimming took 2 bases from V and 3 from J, leaving 10 bases between them. Germline CDR1 is GTSNPN and CDR2 is SVGIG (reference sequence). CDR3 bases: TGTGCCTGGAGTTTCGACGGGTACACTGAAGCTTTCTTT. This encodes CAWSFDGYTEAFF.

This clonotype was counted only a few times. V usage is TRBV27 and J usage is TRBJ1-6; unclear D gene. Germline V gene data show CDR1 as MNHEY and CDR2 as SMNVEV (reference sequence). V lost 3 bases and J lost 9, with 9 bases in between. The CDR3 consists of 13 residues. The DNA for the CDR3 is TGTGCCAGCAGTTTCGGAGGAGCTTCACCCCTCCACTTT. This sequence encodes CASSFGGASPLHF.

This clonotype was recorded at least ten times. The chain has TRBV4-3 and TRBJ2-7; TRBD2 is a possible D gene (6 bases). Trimming cost V 4 bases and J 4 bases, with 17 bases left between them. The CDR3 has 15 amino acids. Germline CDR1 and CDR2: LGHNA and YSLEER. DNA of the CDR3: TGCGCCAGCAGCCCAAAGACCGGGACTTTATACGAGCAGTACTTC. Translation: CASSPKTGTLYEQYF.

This clonotype was observed many times. V usage is TRBV15 and J usage is TRBJ2-7, with no clear D. Trimming took 0 bases from V and 2 from J, leaving 5 bases between them. This CDR3 comprises 13 residues. CDR1 is LNHNV, CDR2 YYDKDF, per germline (reference sequence). The CDR3 protein is CATSRDLPYEQYF. The CDR3 DNA reads as TGTGCCACCAGCAGAGATTTGCCCTACGAGCAGTACTTC. Full variable domain (missing parts from reference TRBV15 and TRBJ2-7): DAMVIQNPRYQVTQFGKPVTLSCSQTLNHNVMYWYQQKSSQAPKLLFHYYDKDFNNEADTPDNFQSRRPNTSFCFLDIRSPGLGDTAMYLCATSRDLPYEQYFGPGTRLTVT.

This clonotype was counted many times. The CDR3 loop reads CASRGGKDYEQYF. In nucleotides, the CDR3 is TGTGCCAGCAGAGGGGGGAAGGACTACGAGCAGTACTTC. V and J are TRBV7-9 and TRBJ2-7; either TRBD1 or TRBD2 may fit D (6 bases each). CDR1 is SEHNR and CDR2 is FQNEAQ in the germline V gene (reference sequence). The CDR3 consists of 13 residues. V was clipped by 6 bases and J by 3 bases, with 12 bases between them.

The table lists this clonotype with many counts. The chain couples TRBV20-1 to TRBJ2-1; D is ambiguous. The CDR3 totals 15 residues. Between the trimmed V and J ends, which lost 6 bases and 0 bases, there was a span of 15 bases. From germline, CDR1 is DFQATT and CDR2 SNEGSKA (reference sequence). CDR3 nucleotides: TGCAGTGCCCAGCCCGAGTATAGCTCCTACAATGAGCAGTTCTTC. This encodes CSAQPEYSSYNEQFF.

This clonotype was seen repeatedly, ten times or more. The rearrangement uses TRBV11-1 and TRBJ2-1, with 7 bases lining up with TRBD1. Unmatched junction bases numbered 7, after V lost 3 bases and J lost 8 bases. The CDR3 spans 14 residues. Germline V gene data show CDR1 as SGHAT and CDR2 as FQDESV (reference sequence). CDR3 nucleotides: TGTGCCAGCAGCTTTTTGGGACAGTGGTATGAGCAGTTCTTC. Protein: CASSFLGQWYEQFF.

There are many counts of this clonotype. This chain connects TRBV10-2 to TRBJ2-5; 9 bases are a match to TRBD2. The V gene end was trimmed by 10 bases and the J gene end by 5 bases; junction bases not matched to a gene: 5. The CDR3 has 12 residues. CDR1 is WSHSY and CDR2 is SAAADI in the germline V gene. This CDR3 is CAMIAGVETQYF. The CDR3, as DNA: TGCGCCATGATAGCGGGAGTTGAGACCCAGTACTTC.

This clonotype occurred many times. This rearrangement joins TRBV12-3 or TRBV12-4 to TRBJ2-7; no clear D. The length of the CDR3 is 13 residues. V was cut by 2 bases and J by 2 bases, with 7 bases left in between. Here the CDR3 reads CASSLRGAYEQYF. As DNA, the CDR3 is TGTGCCAGCAGTTTACGAGGAGCCTACGAGCAGTACTTC.

This clonotype was counted ten times or more. The chain links TRBV6-1 to TRBJ2-3; 10 bases are shared with TRBD2. Germline lookup yields CDR1 MNHNS and CDR2 SASEGT. J was trimmed by 2 bases and V by 7 bases; bases with no gene match: 3. This CDR3 has 14 amino acids. The CDR3 nucleotides are TGTGCCAGCACCGGACTAGCGGACACAGATACGCAGTATTTT. Amino acids: CASTGLADTDTQYF.